These 12 T cell receptor beta chains were sequenced from one sample in a study of CXCR3-negative and CXCR3-positive naive CD8 T cells. The study, taken as a whole, reports: More hydrophobic TRB CDR3s were found in CXCR3-positive naive cells than in CXCR3-negative naive cells.

Each TRB cDNA library was prepared by 5' RACE (with UMI labels). No DNA is given; TCRdb re-called the 5' RACE reads and lists each CDR3 protein once. The sample data list about 98,000 distinct CDR3 sequences. Their cognate antigens are unknown. Input material: naive CXCR3+ CD8+ T cells from blood. Subset indicated: CD45RO-CCR7+CD27+CD95- naive CD8+ T cells expressing CXCR3 (TNR3+). The receptors derive from a human donor in good health. Some clones in this sample may be carry-over from other donors' samples.

The chain is built from TRBV6-2 or TRBV6-3 and TRBJ2-3; the D gene TCRdb calls, TRBD2, cannot be checked with no DNA. Germline values: CDR1 MNHEY, CDR2 SVGEGT. The CDR3 is 18 amino acids. CDR3 sequence: CASSLVADGGGAVDTQYF.

J is TRBJ2-5 and V is TRBV14; there is no DNA to check the TCRdb D call of TRBD1. Germline values: CDR1 SGHDN, CDR2 FVKESK. The CDR3 has 14 amino acids. The CDR3 spells CASSTRTGWETQYF.

The chain has TRBV12-3 or TRBV12-4 and TRBJ2-3. The CDR3 covers 12 residues. CDR3 protein: CASSLASNTQYF.

J is TRBJ2-5 and V is TRBV28; checking the TCRdb D call of TRBD1 is not possible without DNA. CDR1 is MDHEN and CDR2 is SYDVKM in the germline V gene. The CDR3 runs 13 residues. The CDR3 spells CASRGTGQETQYF.

The V call is TRBV5-1, the J call TRBJ2-1. Germline-derived CDR1 and CDR2 are SGHRS and YFSETQ. The CDR3 sequence is 12 residues long. CDR3 region: CASSWDYNEQFF.

This chain joins TRBV4-1 and TRBJ2-7; TCRdb calls TRBD2, which cannot be checked without DNA. CDR1 MGHRA and CDR2 YSYEKL come from the germline V gene. The CDR3 runs 14 residues. The CDR3 sequence: CASSHRATSYEQYF.

The chain links TRBV12-5 to TRBJ2-3; lacking DNA, the TRBD1 call made by TCRdb goes unchecked. CDR1 LGHNT and CDR2 FRNRAP come from the germline V gene. The CDR3 spans 22 residues. The chain's CDR3 is CASGLTYEAGTDNNLHTDTQYF.

The V gene is TRBV7-9, the J gene TRBJ2-3. CDR1 is SEHNR and CDR2 is FQNEAQ in the germline V gene (reference sequence). The CDR3 length is 12 residues. CDR3 region: CASSFDTDTQYF.

The chain carries TRBV20-1 and TRBJ1-3. The CDR3 has 11 residues. Germline CDR1 is DFQATT and CDR2 is SNEGSKA (reference sequence). CDR3 residues: CSAAVADTIYF.

The V call is TRBV9, the J call TRBJ2-3. Germline V gene lookup returns CDR1 SGDLS and CDR2 YYNGEE. The CDR3 spans 15 residues. Here the CDR3 reads CASSAGRRSADTQYF.

This sequence joins TRBV10-2 and TRBJ2-7; the TRBD1 assignment by TCRdb is unverifiable without DNA. This CDR3 contains 14 residues. Germline values: CDR1 WSHSY, CDR2 SAAADI. CDR3: CASIGGQGDYEQYF.

CDR3 residues: CASSYPRGTATNEKLFF. This chain connects TRBV6-6 to TRBJ1-4; the TCRdb call, TRBD1, lacks DNA for checking. The CDR3 contains 17 residues. Germline loops: CDR1 MNHNY, CDR2 SVGAGI (reference sequence).